Sequencing of this TCR beta chain was carried out in a study of shared clonotypes between healthy human individuals. Data came from immunoSEQ multiplex PCR; TCRdb stores just in-frame clones and leaves some out. The sample yields approximately 1.1 million clones, approximately 80% seen once. Only Caucasian adults living in Nashville, Tennessee made up the donor group. The germline V and J ends were trimmed by 5 bases and 3 bases, with 8 bases remaining between them. CDR1 and CDR2 from the germline V gene are SEHNR and FQNEAQ (reference sequence). The CDR3 contains 13 residues. The chain employs TRBV7-9 and TRBJ2-1; D might be TRBD1 (6 bases). Specimen: memory CD4+ T cells from PBMCs. Subset in this sample: CD45RA-negative fraction. The TCR originated in a man between 18 and 35 years old in good health. Some clones in this sample may be carry-over from other donors' samples. The CDR3 coding sequence is TGTGCCAGCAGCCAGGGGTACTACAATGAGCAGTTCTTC. As protein: CASSQGYYNEQFF.